Detailed here is one T cell receptor (beta chain). The study drew participants aged about 18 to 95 years from 24 US areas. The study assigned cohorts using participant-reported clinical history. CDR1 is LNHDA, CDR2 SQIVND, per germline (reference sequence). The CDR3 runs 15 residues. V lost 4 bases, J lost 6 bases, and 7 bases stayed unmatched. These data originate in a study of blood T cell repertoires in COVID-19. Study overall: T cells, B-cell-depleted T cells, or PBMCs provided the cDNA or gDNA that served as material.

Original processing methods: From reference gene primer amplification, estimates of nucleated cell counts were derived. Some clones are missing from TCRdb's copy, which holds only in-frame ones; the method was immunoSEQ multiplex PCR. The V and J calls and clone size were taken over from that table, and D and trimming were inferred from the DNA. The data hold roughly 250,000 clones, with roughly 93% observed a single time. The chain couples TRBV19 to TRBJ2-1; 9 bases match TRBD1. Input material: PBMCs or T cells enriched from blood (not recorded which). This clonotype was sampled from a woman aged 40 to 49 with acute COVID-19. The chain's CDR3 is CASSRSRDRVNEQFF. In DNA, the CDR3 is TGTGCCAGTAGTAGGTCGCGGGACAGGGTCAATGAGCAGTTCTTC.